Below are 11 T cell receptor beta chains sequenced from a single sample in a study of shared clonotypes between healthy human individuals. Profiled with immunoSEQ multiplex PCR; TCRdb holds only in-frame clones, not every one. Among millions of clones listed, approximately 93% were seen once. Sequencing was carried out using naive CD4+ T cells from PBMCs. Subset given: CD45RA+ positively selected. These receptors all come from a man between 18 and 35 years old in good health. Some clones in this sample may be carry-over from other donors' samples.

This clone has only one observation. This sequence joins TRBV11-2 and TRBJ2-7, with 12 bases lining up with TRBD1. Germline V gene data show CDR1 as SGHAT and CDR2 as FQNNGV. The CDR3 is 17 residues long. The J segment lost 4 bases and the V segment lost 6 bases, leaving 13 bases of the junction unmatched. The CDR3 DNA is TGTGCCAGCAGACTTCGGCCGGGGGGACAGGGGGCTTACGAGCAGTACTTC. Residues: CASRLRPGGQGAYEQYF. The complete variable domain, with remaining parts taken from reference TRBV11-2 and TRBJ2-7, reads EAGVAQSPRYKIIEKRQSVAFWCNPISGHATLYWYQQILGQGPKLLIQFQNNGVVDDSQLPKDRFSAERLKGVDSTLKIQPAKLEDSAVYLCASRLRPGGQGAYEQYFGPGTRLTVT.

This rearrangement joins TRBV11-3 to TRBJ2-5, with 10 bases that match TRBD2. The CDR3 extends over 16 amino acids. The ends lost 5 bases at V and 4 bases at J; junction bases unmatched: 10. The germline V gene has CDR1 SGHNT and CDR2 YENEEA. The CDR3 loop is CASSPGGSSGRETQYF. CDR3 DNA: TGTGCCAGCAGCCCCGGTGGTTCTAGCGGGAGAGAGACCCAGTACTTC.

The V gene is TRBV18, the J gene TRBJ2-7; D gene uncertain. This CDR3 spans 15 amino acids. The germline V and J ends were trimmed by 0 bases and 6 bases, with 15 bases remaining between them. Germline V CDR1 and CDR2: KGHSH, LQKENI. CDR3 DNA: TGTGCCAGCTCACCACCGTCCTCAACCCTCTTCGAGCAGTACTTC. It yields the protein CASSPPSSTLFEQYF. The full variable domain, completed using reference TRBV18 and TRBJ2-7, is NAGVMQNPRHLVRRRGQEARLRCSPMKGHSHVYWYRQLPEEGLKFMVYLQKENIIDESGMPKERFSAEFPKEGPSILRIQQVVRGDSAAYFCASSPPSSTLFEQYFGPGTRLTVT.

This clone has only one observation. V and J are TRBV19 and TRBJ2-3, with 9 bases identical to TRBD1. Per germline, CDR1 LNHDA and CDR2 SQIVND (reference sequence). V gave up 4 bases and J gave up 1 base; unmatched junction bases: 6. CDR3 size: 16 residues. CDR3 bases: TGTGCCAGTAGTAATCCTCGGACAGGGGGCACAGATACGCAGTATTTT. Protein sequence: CASSNPRTGGTDTQYF. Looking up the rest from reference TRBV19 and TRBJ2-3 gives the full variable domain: DGGITQSPKYLFRKEGQNVTLSCEQNLNHDAMYWYRQDPGQGLRLIYYSQIVNDFQKGDIAEGYSVSREKKESFPLTVTSAQKNPTAFYLCASSNPRTGGTDTQYFGPGTRLTVL.

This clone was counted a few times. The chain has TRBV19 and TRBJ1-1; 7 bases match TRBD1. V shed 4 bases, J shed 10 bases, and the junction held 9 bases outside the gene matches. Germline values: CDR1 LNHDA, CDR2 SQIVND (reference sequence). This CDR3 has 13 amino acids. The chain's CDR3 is CASSRKEGTVAFF. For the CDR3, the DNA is TGTGCCAGTAGTAGGAAAGAAGGGACAGTAGCTTTCTTT.

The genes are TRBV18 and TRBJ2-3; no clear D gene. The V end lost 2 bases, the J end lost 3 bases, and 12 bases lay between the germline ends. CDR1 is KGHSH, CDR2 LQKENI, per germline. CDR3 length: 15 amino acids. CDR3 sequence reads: CASSPVEPRTDTQYF. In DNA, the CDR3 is TGTGCCAGCTCACCAGTGGAACCAAGAACAGATACGCAGTATTTT.

The CDR3 here is CASSFSVLPNTGELFF. The DNA for the CDR3 is TGCGCCAGCAGCTTCAGTGTATTACCGAACACCGGGGAGCTGTTTTTT. The J gene is TRBJ2-2, the V gene TRBV5-1, with D unresolved. Germline assignment: CDR1 SGHRS and CDR2 YFSETQ. V was pared by 2 bases and J by 0 bases, with 11 bases between. CDR3 length: 16 residues.

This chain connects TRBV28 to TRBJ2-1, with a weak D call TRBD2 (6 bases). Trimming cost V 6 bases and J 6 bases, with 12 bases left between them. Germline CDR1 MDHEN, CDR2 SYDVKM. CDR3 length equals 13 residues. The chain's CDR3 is CASREGGLNEQFF. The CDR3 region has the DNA TGTGCCAGCAGGGAGGGCGGGCTCAATGAGCAGTTCTTC.

The CDR3 reads CASPGGAGVSSNEQFF. Written as DNA, the CDR3 is TGTGCCAGCCCCGGGGGGGCAGGCGTGAGTAGCAATGAGCAGTTCTTC. V and J are TRBV5-4 and TRBJ2-1, with 8 bases fitting TRBD2. Germline trimming cut 7 bases from V and 6 bases from J; bases unmatched to any gene: 15. The CDR3 sequence is 16 residues long. Germline assignment: CDR1 SGHNT and CDR2 YYREEE (reference sequence).

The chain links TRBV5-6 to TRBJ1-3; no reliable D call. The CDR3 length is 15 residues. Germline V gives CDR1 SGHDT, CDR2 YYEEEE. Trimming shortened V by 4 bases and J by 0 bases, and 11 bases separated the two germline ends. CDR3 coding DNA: TGTGCCAGCAGCCTGCGCCTTGTCTCTGGAAACACCATATATTTT. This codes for CASSLRLVSGNTIYF.

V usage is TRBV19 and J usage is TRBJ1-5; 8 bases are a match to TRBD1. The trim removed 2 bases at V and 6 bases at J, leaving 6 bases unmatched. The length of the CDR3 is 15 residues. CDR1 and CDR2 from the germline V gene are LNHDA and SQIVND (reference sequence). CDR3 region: CASSILRTGPQPQHF. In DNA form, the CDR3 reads TGTGCCAGTAGTATACTTAGGACAGGGCCTCAGCCCCAGCATTTT.